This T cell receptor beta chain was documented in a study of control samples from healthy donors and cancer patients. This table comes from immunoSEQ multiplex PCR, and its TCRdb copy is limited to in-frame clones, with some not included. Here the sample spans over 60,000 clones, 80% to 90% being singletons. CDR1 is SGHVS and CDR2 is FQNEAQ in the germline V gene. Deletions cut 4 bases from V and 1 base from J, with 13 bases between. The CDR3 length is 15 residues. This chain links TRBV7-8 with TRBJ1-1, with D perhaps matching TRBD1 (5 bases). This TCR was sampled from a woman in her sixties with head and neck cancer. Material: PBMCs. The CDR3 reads CASSSWGVTNTEAFF. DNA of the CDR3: TGTGCCAGCAGCTCCTGGGGGGTAACGAACACTGAAGCTTTCTTT.